These 17 T cell receptor beta chains were all obtained from the same sample, sequenced in a study of blood T cell repertoires in COVID-19 (dated by TCRdb to between 2020 and 2021). The library was produced with the immunoSEQ multiplex PCR assay. The source is immuneACCESS, and TCRdb retained only in-frame sequences with V and J called. Part of the clones is not carried over; for the studies checked, unresolved V genes explain less than half of this, and the remainder is unexplained. The sample data list a few hundred thousand clones, and roughly 87% of these were observed just once. Approximately 0.99% of the sample is taken by the ten largest. Sequencing was done on a sample of PBMCs or T cells enriched from blood (not recorded which). The source of these receptors is a woman between 25 and 40 years old who had recovered from COVID-19.

The chain uses TRBV12-3 or TRBV12-4 and TRBJ2-3; D perhaps matches TRBD2 (5 bases). This CDR3 comprises 12 residues. The V gene lost 1 base and the J gene lost 8 bases, with 7 bases spanning the gap. CDR3 DNA: TGTGCCAGCAGTTTAGAAGCGGCTACGCAGTATTTT. Translation: CASSLEAATQYF.

The chain recombines TRBV30 with TRBJ1-5; D might be TRBD1 (5 bases). Trimming shortened V by 0 bases and J by 0 bases, and 9 bases separated the two germline ends. The V gene's germline CDR1 is GTSNPN and CDR2 SVGIG (reference sequence). The CDR3 length is 15 residues. CDR3 coding DNA: TGTGCCTGGAGTGTGGGGGGTGTTAGCAATCAGCCCCAGCATTTT. This encodes CAWSVGGVSNQPQHF. Full variable domain (remainder filled in from reference TRBV30 and TRBJ1-5): SQTIHQWPATLVQPVGSPLSLECTVEGTSNPNLYWYRQAAGRGLQLLFYSVGIGQISSEVPQNLSASRPQDRQFILSSKKLLLSDSGFYLCAWSVGGVSNQPQHFGDGTRLSIL.

V usage is TRBV11-3 and J usage is TRBJ2-7; TRBD2 is a possible D gene (5 bases). The CDR3 sequence is 15 residues long. CDR1 is SGHNT and CDR2 is YENEEA in the germline V gene. Trimming removed 11 bases from V and 0 bases from J, with 20 bases in between. The CDR3 is CAARRRPGLSYEQYF. CDR3 coding DNA: TGTGCCGCCAGGCGGAGGCCAGGACTCTCCTACGAGCAGTACTTC. Complete variable domain (other parts from reference TRBV11-3 and TRBJ2-7): EAGVVQSPRYKIIEKKQPVAFWCNPISGHNTLYWYLQNLGQGPELLIRYENEEAVDDSQLPKDRFSAERLKGVDSTLKIQPAELGDSAVYLCAARRRPGLSYEQYFGPGTRLTVT.

This clone has more than one count but fewer than ten. This CDR3 is CASSQTGDRFEQYF. The CDR3 DNA sequence: TGTGCCAGCAGCCAGACGGGGGACAGGTTCGAGCAGTACTTC. The genes are TRBV11-2 and TRBJ2-7; 8 nucleotides agree with TRBD1. Germline values: CDR1 SGHAT, CDR2 FQNNGV. The V segment lost 5 bases and the J segment 6 bases; nucleotides outside the gene matches: 9. This CDR3 has 14 residues.

In this sample, this clone turned up once. The V call is TRBV3-1 (or the pseudogene TRBV3-2), the J call TRBJ1-1, with D possibly TRBD1 on 5 matching bases. The CDR3 runs to 15 residues. Per the germline V gene, CDR1 is LGHDT and CDR2 is YNNKEL (reference sequence). With 4 bases removed from V and 6 bases from J, the gap between germline ends came to 18 bases. The CDR3 loop reads CASSPTGGGGSEAFF. In DNA form, the CDR3 reads TGTGCCAGCAGCCCGACGGGGGGAGGCGGGTCTGAAGCTTTCTTT.

The chain couples TRBV5-1 to TRBJ2-7; D perhaps matches TRBD1 (6 bases). The germline V and J ends were trimmed by 4 bases and 0 bases, with 11 bases remaining between them. The CDR3 spans 14 residues. The V gene's germline CDR1 is SGHRS and CDR2 YFSETQ. CDR3 sequence (DNA): TGCGCCAGCAGCCGGACAGTTACCTCCTACGAGCAGTACTTC. Amino acid sequence: CASSRTVTSYEQYF.

The J gene is TRBJ2-7, the V gene TRBV7-8; TRBD2 aligns across 8 bases. Germline V lookup: CDR1 SGHVS, CDR2 FQNEAQ. V lost 4 bases to trimming and J lost 0 bases; unmatched junction nucleotides: 2. The CDR3 has 14 residues. The CDR3 DNA reads TGTGCCAGCAGCTCCAGCGGGGGCTCCTACGAGCAGTACTTC. It encodes CASSSSGGSYEQYF.

This chain joins TRBV7-9 and TRBJ2-7; no definite D call. The CDR3 loop spans 14 amino acids. Germline V gives CDR1 SEHNR, CDR2 FQNEAQ (reference sequence). V dropped 0 bases and J dropped 3 bases, with 9 bases sitting between them. The CDR3 loop is CASSLANGGYEQYF. CDR3 coding DNA: TGTGCCAGCAGCTTAGCGAACGGCGGCTACGAGCAGTACTTC. The full variable domain, in which reference TRBV7-9 and TRBJ2-7 provide the parts outside the CDR3, is DTGVSQNPRHKITKRGQNVTFRCDPISEHNRLYWYRQTLGQGPEFLTYFQNEAQLEKSRLLSDRFSAERPKGSFSTLEIQRTEQGDSAMYLCASSLANGGYEQYFGPGTRLTVT.

The chain carries TRBV4-1 and TRBJ2-3; D is unresolved. Trimming removed 3 bases at V and 4 bases at J, with 17 bases between. The CDR3 spans 16 residues. The germline V gene encodes CDR1 MGHRA and CDR2 YSYEKL. The CDR3 nucleotides read TGCGCCAGCAGCCACCCGGCAGCGCTATTGGCAGATACGCAGTATTTT. This sequence encodes CASSHPAALLADTQYF.

V usage is TRBV6-4 and J usage is TRBJ1-5; D is undetermined. Per germline, CDR1 MRHNA and CDR2 SNTAGT. With 0 bases removed from V and 4 bases from J, the gap between germline ends came to 10 bases. The CDR3 loop spans 15 amino acids. The CDR3 DNA reads as TGTGCCAGCAGTGACTCTAGGCAGGTAAATCAGCCCCAGCATTTT. This gives the protein CASSDSRQVNQPQHF.

This chain links TRBV30 with TRBJ1-6; D gene ambiguous. V lost 2 bases, J lost 8 bases, and 10 bases lay in between. This CDR3 has 13 residues. Per germline, CDR1 GTSNPN and CDR2 SVGIG (reference sequence). Here the CDR3 reads CAWSTGLDSPLHF. CDR3 nucleotide sequence: TGTGCCTGGAGTACCGGGTTAGATTCACCCCTCCACTTT.

This clone has only one observation. The chain recombines TRBV15 with TRBJ1-3, with 8 positions matching TRBD1. This CDR3 spans 15 amino acids. V lost 7 bases to trimming and J lost 2 bases; unmatched junction nucleotides: 7. Germline V gene data show CDR1 as LNHNV and CDR2 as YYDKDF (reference sequence). CDR3 nucleotides: TGTGCCACCACCCCGGACAGGGTAGCTGGAAACACCATATATTTT. It encodes CATTPDRVAGNTIYF.

V usage is TRBV27 and J usage is TRBJ1-4; 7 nucleotides align to TRBD1. Germline V lookup: CDR1 MNHEY, CDR2 SMNVEV (reference sequence). The CDR3 contains 15 residues. The V gene end was trimmed by 0 bases and the J gene end by 8 bases; junction bases not matched to a gene: 6. In DNA form, the CDR3 reads TGTGCCAGCAGTTTATCGGGGACAGCAAGCGAAAAACTGTTTTTT. This translates into CASSLSGTASEKLFF. Based on the CDR3 plus reference TRBV27 and TRBJ1-4, the full variable domain is EAQVTQNPRYLITVTGKKLTVTCSQNMNHEYMSWYRQDPGLGLRQIYYSMNVEVTDKGDVPEGYKVSRKEKRNFPLILESPSPNQTSLYFCASSLSGTASEKLFFGSGTQLSVL.

This rearrangement joins TRBV30 to TRBJ2-7; 7 positions agree with TRBD2. J was trimmed by 3 bases and V by 0 bases; bases with no gene match: 8. The CDR3 totals 15 residues. Germline values: CDR1 GTSNPN, CDR2 SVGIG (reference sequence). CDR3 sequence: CAWSVGPGGLYEQYF. The CDR3 DNA reads TGTGCCTGGAGTGTAGGCCCGGGGGGACTCTACGAGCAGTACTTC.

V and J are TRBV19 and TRBJ1-1; no reliable D call. Germline-derived CDR1 and CDR2 are LNHDA and SQIVND (reference sequence). V lost 5 bases and J lost 4, with 11 bases in between. The CDR3 loop spans 13 amino acids. CDR3 in amino acids: CASSLGPGTEAFF. The CDR3 region has the DNA TGTGCCAGTAGTCTCGGTCCGGGCACTGAAGCTTTCTTT.

The chain links TRBV6-1 to TRBJ1-5, with no clear D. The CDR3 runs 15 residues. The germline V and J ends were trimmed by 3 bases and 0 bases, with 9 bases remaining between them. The germline CDR1 and CDR2 sequences are MNHNS and SASEGT. CDR3 nucleotides: TGTGCCAGCAGTGATTCGTCTTATAGCAATCAGCCCCAGCATTTT. Translating it yields CASSDSSYSNQPQHF.

The chain combines TRBV7-9 with TRBJ2-1, with 11 bases matching TRBD2. There are 16 residues in the CDR3. CDR1 is SEHNR and CDR2 is FQNEAQ in the germline V gene (reference sequence). V was clipped by 3 bases and J by 7 bases; unmatched bases: 8. This CDR3 reads CASSFDGSSGGNEQFF. The CDR3 coding sequence is TGTGCCAGCAGCTTCGATGGGTCTAGCGGGGGGAATGAGCAGTTCTTC.